These 22 T cell receptor beta chains came from one sample sequenced in a study of response to subunit inactivated influenza vaccine (dated by TCRdb to between 2018 and 2020). Library prep was done by RT-PCR. TCRdb lists the instrument as Illumina HiSeq 2500. The raw public reads went through TCRdb reprocessing: fastp at Q25, MiXCR clone calling, in-frame beta chains kept. Each entry is one CDR3 protein sequence, shown with its most common DNA and genes. In this sample the table shows 650,000 or so distinct CDR3 sequences, 12% to 15% of which occur a single time. The top ten clonotypes cover less than 8.5% of the sample. The sequencing used PBMCs from blood, collected about 14 days before vaccination. The source of these receptors is a man in his fifties who received an inactivated influenza vaccine. Donor details come from another sample of the same person, matched by shared clones.

V gene TRBV7-9 combines with J gene TRBJ2-7; D unresolved. This CDR3 contains 11 residues. Germline lookup yields CDR1 SEHNR and CDR2 FQNEAQ (reference sequence). V was pared by 5 bases and J by 6 bases, with 8 bases between. The CDR3 is CASSPYSEQYF. The DNA of the CDR3 is TGTGCCAGCAGCCCGTACAGCGAGCAGTACTTC.

This clonotype was seen a few times. The rearrangement uses TRBV15 and TRBJ2-1; unclear D gene. The V and J ends lost 0 bases and 0 bases respectively, with 3 bases between them. The CDR3 is 14 residues long. Looked up from germline, CDR1 is LNHNV and CDR2 is YYDKDF (reference sequence). The CDR3: CATSRDHSYNEQFF. CDR3 in DNA: TGTGCCACCAGCAGAGACCACTCCTACAATGAGCAGTTCTTC.

This clonotype was seen a handful of times. The rearrangement links TRBV29-1 to TRBJ2-7; 10 nucleotides agree with TRBD2. The CDR3 sequence is 13 residues long. Germline V gene data show CDR1 as SQVTM and CDR2 as ANQGSEA. J lost 5 bases, V lost 5 bases, and 6 bases had no gene match. CDR3 amino acids: CSVKRGGGNEQYF. DNA for the CDR3: TGCAGCGTTAAGCGGGGGGGCGGTAACGAGCAGTACTTC.

The CDR3 reads CSAGRGGSSTEQFF. The CDR3 bases are TGCAGTGCTGGCCGGGGGGGGAGTAGTACTGAGCAGTTCTTC. The chain uses TRBV20-1 and TRBJ2-1, with 8 positions matching TRBD2. The germline CDR1 and CDR2 sequences are DFQATT and SNEGSKA (reference sequence). This CDR3 comprises 14 residues. V gave up 5 bases and J gave up 9 bases; unmatched junction bases: 12.

The chain links TRBV10-3 to TRBJ2-3; D remains ambiguous. V was trimmed by 0 bases and J by 4 bases, leaving 11 bases between them. CDR3 length equals 15 residues. In germline, CDR1 is ENHRY, CDR2 SYGVKD. CDR3 coding DNA: TGTGCCATCAGTGAGTCGCCGGCTGGGGCAGATACGCAGTATTTT. Translation gives CAISESPAGADTQYF.

A few counts support this clonotype. The chain uses TRBV4-1 and TRBJ2-1; 11 bases agree with TRBD1. The CDR3 length is 14 residues. Germline values: CDR1 MGHRA, CDR2 YSYEKL. Trimming cost V 9 bases and J 10 bases; bases outside gene matches: 11. This chain's CDR3 is CARSGTGGIGEQFF. In DNA form, the CDR3 reads TGCGCCAGGTCCGGGACAGGGGGAATCGGGGAGCAGTTCTTC.

This clonotype was found a few times. The rearrangement uses TRBV6-2 or TRBV6-3 and TRBJ1-5; D unresolved. Trimming took off 5 bases at V and 9 bases at J, with 11 bases between the two ends. The CDR3 contains 12 residues. CDR1 MNHEY and CDR2 SVGEGT come from the germline V gene. This CDR3 reads CASSLLYWPQHF. DNA for the CDR3: TGTGCCAGCAGTCTACTGTACTGGCCCCAGCATTTT.

CDR3 sequence: CASSQGSAISDTQYF. DNA for the CDR3: TGCGCCAGCAGCCAAGGGTCGGCGATATCAGATACGCAGTATTTT. The genes are TRBV4-3 and TRBJ2-3; D is undetermined. The germline V gene has CDR1 LGHNA and CDR2 YSLEER. The CDR3 length is 15 residues. Trimming took 1 base from V and 4 from J, leaving 12 bases between them.

This rearrangement joins TRBV7-2 to TRBJ1-1; TRBD1 might be the D (6 bases). V was clipped by 5 bases and J by 4 bases, with 14 bases between them. The CDR3 consists of 14 residues. Germline CDR1 SGHTA, CDR2 FQGNSA. In DNA form, the CDR3 reads TGTGCCAGCAGCCCCAATCCAGGGGTCACTGAAGCTTTCTTT. It yields the protein CASSPNPGVTEAFF.

CDR3 bases: TGTGCCAGCAGCTTAGAGAAGCCCCAAGAGACCCAGTACTTC. This gives the protein CASSLEKPQETQYF. This chain uses TRBV11-2 with TRBJ2-5; D remains ambiguous. V lost 0 bases and J 1 base, leaving 6 bases between the germline ends. The CDR3 contains 14 residues. Germline V gives CDR1 SGHAT, CDR2 FQNNGV.

Details on this clonotype: One junction end disagrees with the germline gene, perhaps due to a read error. J is TRBJ1-1 and V is TRBV20-1; 7 bases align to TRBD1. CDR3 length: 16 residues. The germline V gene has CDR1 DFQATT and CDR2 SNEGSKA (reference sequence). The CDR3 nucleotides read TGCTGTGCTAGAAGGCTCGGGAACAGGGGAATTGGTGAAGCTTTCTTT. Translating gives CCARRLGNRGIGEAFF.

This clonotype was found many times. DNA of the CDR3: TGCAGCGGCGCGGGACAAAATGAGCAGTTCTTC. It is translated as CSGAGQNEQFF. The gene calls are TRBV29-1 and TRBJ2-1; the D gene could be TRBD1 or TRBD2 (6 bases each). The V gene's germline CDR1 is SQVTM and CDR2 ANQGSEA. Between the trimmed V and J ends, which lost 7 bases and 7 bases, there was a span of 11 bases. This CDR3 spans 11 amino acids.

The J gene is TRBJ1-4, the V gene TRBV7-2, with D unclear. Germline lookup yields CDR1 SGHTA and CDR2 FQGNSA. CDR3 size: 15 residues. Deletions cut 0 bases from V and 2 bases from J, with 7 bases between. Written as DNA, the CDR3 is TGTGCCAGCAGCTTAGCAGTTAATACTAATGAAAAACTGTTTTTT. This translates into CASSLAVNTNEKLFF.

V usage is TRBV20-1 and J usage is TRBJ2-1; 8 nucleotides match TRBD1. The germline V gene encodes CDR1 DFQATT and CDR2 SNEGSKA (reference sequence). This CDR3 contains 12 residues. The V and J ends lost 4 bases and 15 bases, in that order; junction bases with no gene match: 11. CDR3 DNA sequence: TGCAGTGCTATGGTCAGGGGGCGAGGACCGTTCTTC. Translation gives CSAMVRGRGPFF.

The chain joins TRBV5-1 to TRBJ2-2; D gene unclear. The germline V gene has CDR1 SGHRS and CDR2 YFSETQ. Trimming took off 0 bases at V and 4 bases at J, with 7 bases between the two ends. The CDR3 covers 14 residues. This CDR3 is CASSLEASTGELFF. DNA for the CDR3: TGCGCCAGCAGCTTGGAGGCTAGCACCGGGGAGCTGTTTTTT.

This clonotype has a handful of counts. This chain connects TRBV7-2 to TRBJ1-2; D gene ambiguous. Germline CDR1 and CDR2: SGHTA and FQGNSA. V lost 0 bases to trimming and J lost 7 bases, with 9 bases between them. CDR3 size: 13 residues. The CDR3 nucleotides are TGTGCCAGCAGCTTAGCCAATTGGGGTGGCTACACCTTC. This gives the protein CASSLANWGGYTF.

This clonotype was detected a few times. This chain uses TRBV6-5 with TRBJ2-2; no clear D. The V and J ends lost 2 bases and 0 bases respectively, with 7 bases between them. This CDR3 is 15 amino acids long. Germline lookup yields CDR1 MNHEY and CDR2 SVGAGI. CDR3 protein: CASSYEAANTGELFF. DNA for the CDR3: TGTGCCAGCAGTTACGAGGCAGCGAACACCGGGGAGCTGTTTTTT.

The chain combines TRBV6-5 with TRBJ2-6; D is uncertain. The germline V gene encodes CDR1 MNHEY and CDR2 SVGAGI. The CDR3 spans 16 residues. Trimming pared 2 bases from V and 0 bases from J, leaving 8 bases between. This CDR3 is CASSYLTNSGANVLTF. CDR3 nucleotides: TGTGCCAGCAGTTACCTAACGAACTCTGGGGCCAACGTCCTGACTTTC.

In this sample, this clonotype turned up a few times. The chain has TRBV11-2 and TRBJ1-1; D is unclear. Per the germline V gene, CDR1 is SGHAT and CDR2 is FQNNGV. This CDR3 comprises 15 residues. Trimming took 1 base from V and 3 from J, leaving 12 bases between them. The CDR3 DNA is TGTGCCAGCAGCTTAGGCCCTAACACTTACACTGAAGCTTTCTTT. As protein: CASSLGPNTYTEAFF.

The rearrangement uses TRBV27 and TRBJ2-5; D may match TRBD1 or TRBD2 (5 bases each). V was pared by 1 base and J by 4 bases, with 10 bases between. The CDR3 spans 14 residues. The germline CDR1 and CDR2 sequences are MNHEY and SMNVEV (reference sequence). The CDR3 region has the DNA TGTGCCAGCAGTTTATGGGGCGGAGGAGAGACCCAGTACTTC. Translating it yields CASSLWGGGETQYF.

This clonotype was seen ten or more times. The DNA for the CDR3 is TGCAGCGTTGAGGGCAGGATGACTGATACGCAGTATTTT. Its translation: CSVEGRMTDTQYF. This chain joins TRBV29-1 and TRBJ2-3; no clear D gene. V was cut by 3 bases and J by 6 bases, with 13 bases left in between. The germline V gene has CDR1 SQVTM and CDR2 ANQGSEA. The CDR3 extends over 13 amino acids.

This clonotype showed up just a few times. V is TRBV12-3 or TRBV12-4 and J is TRBJ2-3, with 10 nucleotides matching TRBD2. The CDR3 length is 16 residues. Losses at the gene ends were 3 bases for V and 7 bases for J; bases not matched to a gene: 10. The CDR3 DNA follows: TGTGCCAGCAGTTTTCGGCTAGCGGGAGCAGTTTATACGCAGTATTTT. Its protein product is CASSFRLAGAVYTQYF.